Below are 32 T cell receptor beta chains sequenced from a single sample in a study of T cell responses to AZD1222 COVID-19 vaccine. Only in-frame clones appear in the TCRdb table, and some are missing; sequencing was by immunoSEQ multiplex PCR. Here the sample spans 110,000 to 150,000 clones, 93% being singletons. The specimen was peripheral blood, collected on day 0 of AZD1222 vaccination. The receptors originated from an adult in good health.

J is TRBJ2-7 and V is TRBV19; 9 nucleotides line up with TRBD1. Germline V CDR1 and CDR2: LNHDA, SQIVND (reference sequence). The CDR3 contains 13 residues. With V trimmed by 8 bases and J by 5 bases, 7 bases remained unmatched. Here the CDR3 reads CASSGTGWDEQYF. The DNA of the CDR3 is TGTGCCAGTTCCGGGACAGGGTGGGACGAGCAGTACTTC.

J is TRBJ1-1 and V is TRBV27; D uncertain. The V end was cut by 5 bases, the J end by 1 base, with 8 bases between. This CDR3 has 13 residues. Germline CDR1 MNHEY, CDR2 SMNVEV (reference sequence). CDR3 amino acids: CASSISWNTEAFF. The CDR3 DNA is TGTGCCAGCAGTATCTCGTGGAACACTGAAGCTTTCTTT.

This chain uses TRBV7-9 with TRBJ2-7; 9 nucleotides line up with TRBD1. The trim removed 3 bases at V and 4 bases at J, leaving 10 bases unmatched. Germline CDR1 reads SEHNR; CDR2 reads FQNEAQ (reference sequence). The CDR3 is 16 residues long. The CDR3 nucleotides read TGTGCCAGCAGCTTGGATCCGGGACAGGGACCATACGAGCAGTACTTC. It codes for CASSLDPGQGPYEQYF.

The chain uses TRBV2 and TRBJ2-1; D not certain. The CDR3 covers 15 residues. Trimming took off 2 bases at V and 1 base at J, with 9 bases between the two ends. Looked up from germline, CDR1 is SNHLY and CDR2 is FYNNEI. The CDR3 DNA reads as TGTGCCAGCAGTGAAAGGCTAGTGTCCTACAATGAGCAGTTCTTC. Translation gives CASSERLVSYNEQFF.

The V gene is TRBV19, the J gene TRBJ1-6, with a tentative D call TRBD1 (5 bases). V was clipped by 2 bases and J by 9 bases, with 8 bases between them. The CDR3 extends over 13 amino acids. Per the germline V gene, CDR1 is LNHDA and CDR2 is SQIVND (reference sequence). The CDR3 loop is CASSITGTSPLHF. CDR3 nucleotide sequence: TGTGCCAGTAGTATAACGGGGACTTCACCCCTCCACTTT.

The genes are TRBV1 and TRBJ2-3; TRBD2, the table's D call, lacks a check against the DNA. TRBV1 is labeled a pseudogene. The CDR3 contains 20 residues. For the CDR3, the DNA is TGCACCAGCAGCCAAGATGACAGGGTAGCGGGAGGGCCTGGGACAGATACGCAGTATTTT. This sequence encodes CTSSQDDRVAGGPGTDTQYF.

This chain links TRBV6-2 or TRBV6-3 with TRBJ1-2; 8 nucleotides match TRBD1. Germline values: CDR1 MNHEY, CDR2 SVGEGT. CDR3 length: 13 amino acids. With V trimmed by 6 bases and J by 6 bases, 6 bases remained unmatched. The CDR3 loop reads CASSLQGEHGYTF. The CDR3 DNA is TGTGCCAGCAGCCTACAGGGGGAGCATGGCTACACCTTC.

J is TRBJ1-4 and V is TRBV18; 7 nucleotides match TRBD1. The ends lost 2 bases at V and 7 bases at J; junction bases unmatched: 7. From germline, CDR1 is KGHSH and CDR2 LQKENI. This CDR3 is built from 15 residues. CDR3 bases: TGTGCCAGCTCACCAAACAGGGGATTGGGTGAAAAACTGTTTTTT. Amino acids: CASSPNRGLGEKLFF.

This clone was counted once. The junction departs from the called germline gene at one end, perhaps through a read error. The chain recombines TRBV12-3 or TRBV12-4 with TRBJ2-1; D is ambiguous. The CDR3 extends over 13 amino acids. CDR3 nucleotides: TGTGCCAGCAGCCCCGACTCCCACAATGAGCAGTTCTTC. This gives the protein CASSPDSHNEQFF.

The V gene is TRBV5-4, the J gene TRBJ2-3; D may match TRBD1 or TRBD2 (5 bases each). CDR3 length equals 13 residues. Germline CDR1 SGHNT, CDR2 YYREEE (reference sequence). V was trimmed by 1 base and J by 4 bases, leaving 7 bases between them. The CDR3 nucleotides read TGTGCCAGCAGCTTGTGGGGGTCAGATACGCAGTATTTT. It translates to CASSLWGSDTQYF. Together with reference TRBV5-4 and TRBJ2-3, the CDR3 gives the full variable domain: ETGVTQSPTHLIKTRGQQVTLRCSSQSGHNTVSWYQQALGQGPQFIFQYYREEENGRGNFPPRFSGLQFPNYSSELNVNALELDDSALYLCASSLWGSDTQYFGPGTRLTVL.

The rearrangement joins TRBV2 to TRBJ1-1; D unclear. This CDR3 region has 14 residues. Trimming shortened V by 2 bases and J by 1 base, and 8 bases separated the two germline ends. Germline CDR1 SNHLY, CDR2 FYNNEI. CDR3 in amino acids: CASSEFRRNTEAFF. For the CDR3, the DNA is TGTGCCAGCAGTGAATTCAGGCGGAACACTGAAGCTTTCTTT.

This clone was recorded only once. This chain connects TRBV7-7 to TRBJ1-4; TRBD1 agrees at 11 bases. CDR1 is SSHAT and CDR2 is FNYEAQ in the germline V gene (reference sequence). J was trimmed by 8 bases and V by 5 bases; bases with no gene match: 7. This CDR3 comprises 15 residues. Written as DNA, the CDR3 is TGTGCCAGCAGCCCTGGACAGGGGGCGGGAGAAAAACTGTTTTTT. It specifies CASSPGQGAGEKLFF.

The CDR3 DNA is TGTGCCAGCAGTCGGGACCCAAGCTCTGGAAACACCATATATTTT. This gives the protein CASSRDPSSGNTIYF. The rearrangement uses TRBV6-5 and TRBJ1-3; TRBD1 might be the D (5 bases). There are 15 residues in the CDR3. Trimming cost V 5 bases and J 0 bases, with 11 bases left between them. Looked up from germline, CDR1 is MNHEY and CDR2 is SVGAGI.

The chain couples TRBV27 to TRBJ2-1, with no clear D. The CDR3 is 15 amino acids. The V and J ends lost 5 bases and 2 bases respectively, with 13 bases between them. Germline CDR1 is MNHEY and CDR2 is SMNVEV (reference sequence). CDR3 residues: CASSPPDQTYNEQFF. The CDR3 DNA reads TGTGCCAGCAGTCCTCCAGACCAGACCTACAATGAGCAGTTCTTC.

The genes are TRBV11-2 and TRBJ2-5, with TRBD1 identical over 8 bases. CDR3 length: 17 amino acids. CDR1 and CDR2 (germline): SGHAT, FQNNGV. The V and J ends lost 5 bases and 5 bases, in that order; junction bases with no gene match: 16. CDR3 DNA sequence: TGTGCCAGCAGCCCTATTCCGGGACGGCGGACAGGGGAGACCCAGTACTTC. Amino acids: CASSPIPGRRTGETQYF. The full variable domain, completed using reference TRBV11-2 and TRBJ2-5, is EAGVAQSPRYKIIEKRQSVAFWCNPISGHATLYWYQQILGQGPKLLIQFQNNGVVDDSQLPKDRFSAERLKGVDSTLKIQPAKLEDSAVYLCASSPIPGRRTGETQYFGPGTRLLVL.

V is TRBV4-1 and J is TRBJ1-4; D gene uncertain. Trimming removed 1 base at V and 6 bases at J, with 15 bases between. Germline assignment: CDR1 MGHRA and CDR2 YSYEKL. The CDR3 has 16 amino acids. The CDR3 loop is CASSQARAGGDEKLFF. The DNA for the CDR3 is TGCGCCAGCAGCCAAGCACGGGCGGGTGGGGATGAAAAACTGTTTTTT.

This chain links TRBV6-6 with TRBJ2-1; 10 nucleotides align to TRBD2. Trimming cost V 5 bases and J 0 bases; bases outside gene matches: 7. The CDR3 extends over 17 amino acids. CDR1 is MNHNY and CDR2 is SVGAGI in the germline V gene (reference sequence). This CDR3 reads CASSQSGLADSYNEQFF. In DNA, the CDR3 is TGTGCCAGCAGTCAATCCGGACTAGCGGACTCCTACAATGAGCAGTTCTTC.

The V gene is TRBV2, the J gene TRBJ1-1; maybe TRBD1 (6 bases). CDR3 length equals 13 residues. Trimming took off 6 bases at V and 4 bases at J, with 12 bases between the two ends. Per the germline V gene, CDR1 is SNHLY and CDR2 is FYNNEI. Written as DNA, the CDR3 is TGTGCCAGCAGGGTCCAGGGGAGCACTGAAGCTTTCTTT. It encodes CASRVQGSTEAFF. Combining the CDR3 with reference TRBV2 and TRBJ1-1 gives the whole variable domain EPEVTQTPSHQVTQMGQEVILRCVPISNHLYFYWYRQILGQKVEFLVSFYNNEISEKSEIFDDQFSVERPDGSNFTLKIRSTKLEDSAMYFCASRVQGSTEAFFGQGTRLTVV.

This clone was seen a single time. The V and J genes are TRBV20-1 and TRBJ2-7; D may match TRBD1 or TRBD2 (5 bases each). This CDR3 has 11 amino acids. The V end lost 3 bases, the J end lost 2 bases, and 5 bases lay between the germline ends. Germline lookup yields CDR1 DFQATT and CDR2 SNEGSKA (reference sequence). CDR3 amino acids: CSARGAYEQYF. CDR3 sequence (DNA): TGCAGTGCTAGGGGGGCCTACGAGCAGTACTTC.

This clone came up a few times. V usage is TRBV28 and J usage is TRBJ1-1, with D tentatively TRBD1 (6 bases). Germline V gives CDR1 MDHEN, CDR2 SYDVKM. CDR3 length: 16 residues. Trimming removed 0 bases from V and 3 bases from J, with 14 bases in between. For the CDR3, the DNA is TGTGCCAGCAGTTTATGGGCACAGGGAATTCACACTGAAGCTTTCTTT. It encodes CASSLWAQGIHTEAFF.

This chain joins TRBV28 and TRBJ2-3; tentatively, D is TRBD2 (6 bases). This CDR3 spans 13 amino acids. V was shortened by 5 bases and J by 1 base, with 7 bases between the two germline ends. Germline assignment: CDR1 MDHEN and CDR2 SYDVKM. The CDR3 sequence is CASSERGTDTQYF. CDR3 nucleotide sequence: TGTGCCAGCAGTGAGCGGGGCACAGATACGCAGTATTTT.

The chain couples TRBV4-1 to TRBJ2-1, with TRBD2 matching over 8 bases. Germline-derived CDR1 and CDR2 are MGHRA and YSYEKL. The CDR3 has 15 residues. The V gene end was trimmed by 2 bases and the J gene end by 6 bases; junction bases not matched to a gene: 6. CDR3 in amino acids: CASSQLLAGFNEQFF. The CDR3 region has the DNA TGCGCCAGCAGCCAATTGTTAGCGGGATTCAATGAGCAGTTCTTC.

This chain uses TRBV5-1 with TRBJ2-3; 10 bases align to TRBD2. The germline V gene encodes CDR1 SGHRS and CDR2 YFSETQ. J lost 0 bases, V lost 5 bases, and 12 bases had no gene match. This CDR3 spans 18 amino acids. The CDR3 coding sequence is TGCGCCAGCAGGGATAGCGGGAGGAAGGGGTCTAGCACAGATACGCAGTATTTT. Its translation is CASRDSGRKGSSTDTQYF. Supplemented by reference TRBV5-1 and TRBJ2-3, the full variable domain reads KAGVTQTPRYLIKTRGQQVTLSCSPISGHRSVSWYQQTPGQGLQFLFEYFSETQRNKGNFPGRFSGRQFSNSRSEMNVSTLELGDSALYLCASRDSGRKGSSTDTQYFGPGTRLTVL.

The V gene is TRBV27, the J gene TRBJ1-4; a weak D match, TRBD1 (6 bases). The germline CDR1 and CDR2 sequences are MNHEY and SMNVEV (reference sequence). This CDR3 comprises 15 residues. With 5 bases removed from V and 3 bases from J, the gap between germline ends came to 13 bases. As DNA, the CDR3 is TGTGCCAGCAGTACCACGGCAGGGGCTAATGAAAAACTGTTTTTT. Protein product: CASSTTAGANEKLFF.

This chain's CDR3 is CASGTDSEQYF. The DNA of the CDR3 is TGTGCTTCAGGGACCGACAGCGAGCAGTACTTC. The gene calls are TRBV6-6 and TRBJ2-7; D tentatively reads TRBD1 or TRBD2 (5 bases each). The CDR3 covers 11 residues. Germline loops: CDR1 MNHNY, CDR2 SVGAGI (reference sequence).

The CDR3 is CASSLGQGINNEQFF. DNA of the CDR3: TGCGCCAGCAGCTTGGGGCAGGGGATTAACAATGAGCAGTTCTTC. The chain carries TRBV5-1 and TRBJ2-1, with a possible D match to TRBD1 (6 bases). CDR1 is SGHRS and CDR2 is YFSETQ in the germline V gene. The CDR3 is 15 amino acids. Trimming took off 0 bases at V and 5 bases at J, with 12 bases between the two ends.

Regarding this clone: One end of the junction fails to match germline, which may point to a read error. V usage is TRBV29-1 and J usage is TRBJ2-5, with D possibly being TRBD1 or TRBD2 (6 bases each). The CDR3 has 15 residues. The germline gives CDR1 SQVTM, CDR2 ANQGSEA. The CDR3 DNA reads TGCAGCGCTGAACGGAGGGGGGCGTACCAAGAGACCCAGTACTTC. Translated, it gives CSAERRGAYQETQYF.

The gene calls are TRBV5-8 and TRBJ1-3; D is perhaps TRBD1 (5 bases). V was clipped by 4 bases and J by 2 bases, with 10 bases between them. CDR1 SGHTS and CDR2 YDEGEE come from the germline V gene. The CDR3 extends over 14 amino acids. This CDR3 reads CASSPGTAGNTIYF. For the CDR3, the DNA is TGTGCCAGCAGCCCGGGGACCGCTGGAAACACCATATATTTT.

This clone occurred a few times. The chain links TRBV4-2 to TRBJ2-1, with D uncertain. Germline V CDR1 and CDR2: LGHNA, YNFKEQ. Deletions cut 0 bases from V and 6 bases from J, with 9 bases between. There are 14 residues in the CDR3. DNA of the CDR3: TGTGCCAGCAGCCAAGATCAGGCAGCCAATGAGCAGTTCTTC. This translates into CASSQDQAANEQFF.

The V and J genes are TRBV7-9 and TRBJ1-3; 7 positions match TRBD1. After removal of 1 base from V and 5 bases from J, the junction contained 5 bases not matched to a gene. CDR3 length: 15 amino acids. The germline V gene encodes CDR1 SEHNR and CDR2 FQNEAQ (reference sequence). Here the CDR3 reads CASSLGAGGRNTIYF. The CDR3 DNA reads TGTGCCAGCAGCTTAGGCGCAGGGGGAAGAAACACCATATATTTT.

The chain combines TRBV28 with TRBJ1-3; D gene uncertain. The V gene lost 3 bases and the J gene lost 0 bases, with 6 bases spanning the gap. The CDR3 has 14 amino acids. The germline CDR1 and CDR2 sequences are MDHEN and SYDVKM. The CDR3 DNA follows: TGTGCCAGCAGTTTTGGGTACTCTGGAAACACCATATATTTT. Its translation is CASSFGYSGNTIYF.

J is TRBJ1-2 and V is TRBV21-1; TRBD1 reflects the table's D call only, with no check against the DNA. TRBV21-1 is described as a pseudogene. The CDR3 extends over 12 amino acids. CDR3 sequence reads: CASGDRVAGYTF. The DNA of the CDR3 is TGTGCCAGCGGGGACAGGGTCGCTGGCTACACCTTC.